Listed below are T cell receptor beta chains from one sample, sequenced in a study of Graves' ophthalmopathy and Graves' hyperthyroidism. Each CDR3 protein gets one entry after TCRdb re-called the multiplex PCR reads with MiXCR. Of roughly 400,000 distinct CDR3 sequences in the sample, 17% were seen once. The sample taken for sequencing was peripheral blood. The source is an adult woman with stable Graves' hyperthyroidism. Each CDR3 is given with its conserved first and last residue. Fields, in order: CDR3 length, D gene, J gene, clone size, V gene, CDR3 DNA, CDR3 protein. The D gene is left open where the match is weak. Clone sizes are given selectively: once, few, many, or a class where the clone is expanded.

13,.,TRBJ1-5,few,TRBV7-9,TGTGCCAGCAGCTTAGGGGCGTCTCAGCCCCAGCATTTT,CASSLGASQPQHF
16,TRBD1,TRBJ2-2,few,TRBV18,TGTGCCAGCTCACCGAGGACAGGGGTCAACACCGGGGAGCTGTTTTTT,CASSPRTGVNTGELFF
19,TRBD2,TRBJ2-4,few,TRBV20-1,TGCAGTGCTAGCGTAATTGGACTAGCGGGAGGGGGTCCCAAAAACATTCAGTACTTC,CSASVIGLAGGGPKNIQYF
13,.,TRBJ1-2,many,TRBV29-1,TGCAGCGTCACCGGGACGGAGAACTATGGCTACACCTTC,CSVTGTENYGYTF
13,.,TRBJ2-7,.,TRBV4-2,TGTGCCAGCAGCCAAGGTGGAGCCTACGAGCAGTACTTC,CASSQGGAYEQYF
14,.,TRBJ1-1,many,TRBV27,TGTGCCAGCAGTTTTGTAGGGGGAGCCACTGAAGCTTTCTTT,CASSFVGGATEAFF
15,.,TRBJ1-5,few,TRBV15,TGTGCCACCAGCAGTGGGGGCAATAGCAATCAGCCCCAGCATTTT,CATSSGGNSNQPQHF
15,.,TRBJ1-5,many,TRBV4-1,TGCGCCAGCAGCCAAGCGGGAGGCAGCAATCAGCCCCAGCATTTT,CASSQAGGSNQPQHF
15,.,TRBJ1-3,many,TRBV4-2,TGTGCCAGCAGCTACGACAGTGGCTCTGGAAACACCATATATTTT,CASSYDSGSGNTIYF
17,.,TRBJ2-4,few,TRBV4-3,TGCGCCAGCAGCCAAGATTCAGCAGGCCCTACCAAAAACATTAAGTACTTC,CASSQDSAGPTKNIKYF
14,.,TRBJ1-1,many,TRBV5-1,TGCGCCAGCAGCTTTGGAGCCATGAACACTGAAGCTTTCTTT,CASSFGAMNTEAFF
14,.,TRBJ2-7,many,TRBV4-3,TGCGCCAGCAGCCAAGACGCCAGGGGATACGAGCAGTACTTC,CASSQDARGYEQYF
13,.,TRBJ1-2,many,TRBV29-1,TGCAGCGTTGTCCTATCAGGAAGCTATGGCTACACCTTC,CSVVLSGSYGYTF
14,.,TRBJ2-7,many,TRBV12-3/TRBV12-4,TGTGCCAGCAGTCCCCGACAGGCATCCTACGAGCAGTACTTC,CASSPRQASYEQYF
15,TRBD1,TRBJ2-7,many,TRBV20-1,TGCAGTGCTACTGAGAACCAGGGGGCCTCCCACGAGCAGTACTTC,CSATENQGASHEQYF
15,.,TRBJ2-5,many,TRBV7-3,TGTGCCAGCAGCTTAATGGGTGGGTCCTTGGAGACCCAGTACTTC,CASSLMGGSLETQYF
14,.,TRBJ1-1,many,TRBV4-3,TGCGCCAGCAGCCAAGTCGTGGGGTCGACTGAAGCTTTCTTT,CASSQVVGSTEAFF
11,.,TRBJ1-1,many,TRBV12-3/TRBV12-4,TGTGCCAGCAGTTTCAGGACAGAAGCTTTCTTT,CASSFRTEAFF
12,.,TRBJ1-1,.,TRBV11-1,TGTGCCAGCAGTCCTGGGGGGAATGAAGCTTTCTTT,CASSPGGNEAFF
13,.,TRBJ2-5,.,TRBV6-2/TRBV6-3,TGTGCCAGCAGACCTACCCTTCGGGAGACCCAGTACTTC,CASRPTLRETQYF
12,.,TRBJ2-7,.,TRBV20-1,TGCAGTGCGGGAGGACGGGATATCGAGCAGTACTTC,CSAGGRDIEQYF
13,.,TRBJ1-5,many,TRBV10-2,TGCGCCAGCACAGACGGGAGCAATCAGCCCCAGCATTTT,CASTDGSNQPQHF
14,.,TRBJ2-5,many,TRBV2,TGTGCCAGCAGTCCGGGACTGGGTCAAGAGACCCAGTACTTC,CASSPGLGQETQYF
13,.,TRBJ2-5,many,TRBV4-1,TGCGCCAGCAGCCCCCCGCAAGGAGAGACCCAGTACTTC,CASSPPQGETQYF
13,.,TRBJ1-2,many,TRBV12-3/TRBV12-4,TGTGCCAGCAGTTTGGGTACGGCGAGTGGCTACACCTTC,CASSLGTASGYTF
10,.,TRBJ2-5,many,TRBV20-1,TGCAGTGTTTACCAAGAGACCCAGTACTTC,CSVYQETQYF
14,TRBD1,TRBJ2-7,.,TRBV6-1,TGTGCCAGCAGCGGGATGGGACAGATCTACGAGCAGTACTTC,CASSGMGQIYEQYF
15,.,TRBJ1-6,many,TRBV3-1,TGTGCCAGCAGCCCCCTGGCCAGGGATGGTTCACCCCTCCACTTT,CASSPLARDGSPLHF
15,.,TRBJ2-5,many,TRBV14,TGTGCCAGCAGCCAAGCGAAATCGGGCCAAGAGACCCAGTACTTC,CASSQAKSGQETQYF
16,.,TRBJ2-7,many,TRBV10-1,TGCGCCAGCAGTGAGTCCGGGCCGGGCGGGACCTACGAGCAGTACTTC,CASSESGPGGTYEQYF
13,TRBD2,TRBJ2-5,many,TRBV29-1,TGCAGCGCCGAAGCGGGAGCGCTGGAGACCCAGTACTTC,CSAEAGALETQYF
10,.,TRBJ2-7,many,TRBV6-1,TGTGCCAGCAACCACTACGAGCAGTACTTC,CASNHYEQYF
15,.,TRBJ1-1,many,TRBV4-3,TGCGCCAGCAGCCAAGGGAGAGGCATTTACACTGAAGCTTTCTTT,CASSQGRGIYTEAFF
13,TRBD2,TRBJ2-7,many,TRBV5-1,TGTGCCAGCAGTGGCGGGAGGTCATACGAGCAGTACTTC,CASSGGRSYEQYF
14,.,TRBJ1-2,many,TRBV6-1,TGTGCCAGCAACCGGTATTCGTCGGGAGGGGGCTACACCTTC,CASNRYSSGGGYTF
14,TRBD1,TRBJ1-3,many,TRBV19,TGTGCCAGTAAATGGACAGGGGCGCGAAACACCATATATTTT,CASKWTGARNTIYF
16,TRBD1,TRBJ1-5,.,TRBV6-2/TRBV6-3,TGTGCCAGCAGTTACCTAACCGGGACAGGGTTTCAGCCCCAGCATTTT,CASSYLTGTGFQPQHF
13,.,TRBJ2-4,.,TRBV6-4,TGTGCCTACCGTCGAGGAGCCAAAAACATTCAGTACTTC,CAYRRGAKNIQYF
14,.,TRBJ2-7,many,TRBV28,TGTGCCAGCAGTCAAACCGGGTCCCACTACGAGCAGTACTTC,CASSQTGSHYEQYF
13,.,TRBJ2-5,many,TRBV6-1,TGTGCCAGCAGTGTTGGCGGTCAAGAGACCCAGTACTTC,CASSVGGQETQYF
17,TRBD1,TRBJ1-5,many,TRBV20-1,TGCAGTGCTAGTAGGGGGCGCGGTGTATATAGCAATCAGCCCCAGCATTTT,CSASRGRGVYSNQPQHF
11,.,TRBJ2-2,many,TRBV15,TGTGCCACGAGCGGTGGACCGTTGCTGTTTTTT,CATSGGPLLFF
14,TRBD1,TRBJ1-6,.,TRBV6-1,TGTGCCAGCAGTGAATCGGACAGGGAGTCACCCCTCCACTTT,CASSESDRESPLHF
14,TRBD1,TRBJ1-5,many,TRBV6-5,TGTGCCAGCAGTTATCAGGGGGCGGGTCAGCCCCAGCATTTT,CASSYQGAGQPQHF
15,.,TRBJ1-2,once,TRBV10-3,TGTGCGACCCAACTAACTCCGGGGGGCCAGGATGGCTACACCTTC,CATQLTPGGQDGYTF
17,.,TRBJ1-1,many,TRBV7-8,TGTGCCAGCAGCCATCCTAACCGGACAGCCATGAACACTGAAGCTTTCTTT,CASSHPNRTAMNTEAFF
14,.,TRBJ2-5,many,TRBV7-7,TGTGCTAGCAGCCTCCTGGGGGACGGGGAGACCCAGTACTTC,CASSLLGDGETQYF
13,.,TRBJ1-3,many,TRBV28,TGTGCCACCTCGGGGTTCTCTGGAAACACCATATATTTT,CATSGFSGNTIYF
17,.,TRBJ1-2,.,TRBV6-5,TGTGCCAGCAGTTTACCGCCAGGGGCGCTAGGTCACTATGGCTACACCTTC,CASSLPPGALGHYGYTF
15,TRBD1,TRBJ1-5,many,TRBV27,TGTGCCAGCAGTCCCAACAGGGGGCGGAATCAGCCCCAGCATTTT,CASSPNRGRNQPQHF
13,.,TRBJ2-7,.,TRBV6-5,TGTGCCAGCAGTTCCCCAGGGGTCGACGAGCAGTACTTC,CASSSPGVDEQYF